One sample yielded the 20 T cell receptor beta chains listed below, sequenced in a study of STAT5B mutations in CD4+ large granular lymphocyte leukemia. Data came from immunoSEQ multiplex PCR; TCRdb stores just in-frame clones and leaves some out. The sample lists under 40,000 clones; less than 75% were seen once. Sequencing input: CD4+ T cells from blood buffy coats. These receptors originate from a human donor in good health.

The chain couples TRBV5-5 to TRBJ2-7; no firm D call. Trimming left V 4 bases short and J 7 bases short, with 9 bases between. The germline V gene has CDR1 SGHKS and CDR2 YYEKEE (reference sequence). The CDR3 has 11 residues. Here the CDR3 reads CASSPGLEQYF. The CDR3 region has the DNA TGTGCCAGCAGCCCCGGGTTGGAGCAGTACTTC.

The chain is built from TRBV5-1 and TRBJ2-3; tentative D call: TRBD1 (5 bases). Deletions cut 1 base from V and 2 bases from J, with 14 bases between. CDR1 SGHRS and CDR2 YFSETQ come from the germline V gene. The CDR3 runs to 16 residues. This CDR3 reads CASSLWGRGNTDTQYF. CDR3 coding DNA: TGCGCCAGCAGCTTGTGGGGCCGAGGAAACACAGATACGCAGTATTTT.

This clone has only a few counts. The V gene is TRBV5-1, the J gene TRBJ1-2; D might be TRBD1 (5 bases). Trimming cost V 3 bases and J 10 bases, with 19 bases left between them. The CDR3 has 14 residues. From germline, CDR1 is SGHRS and CDR2 YFSETQ. The CDR3 here is CASSSQIGTPDYTF. Written as DNA, the CDR3 is TGCGCCAGCAGCTCCCAGATCGGGACTCCCGACTACACCTTC.

This clone has a handful of counts. The J gene is TRBJ1-2, the V gene TRBV28, with D possibly being TRBD1 (5 bases). The CDR3 contains 13 residues. V lost 10 bases and J lost 4, with 16 bases in between. Germline values: CDR1 MDHEN, CDR2 SYDVKM. CDR3 DNA: TGTGCCACTCGGATGGGGGGGTTCTATGGCTACACCTTC. Protein product: CATRMGGFYGYTF.

The chain couples TRBV6-5 to TRBJ2-3; tentatively, D is TRBD1 (5 bases). The CDR3 length is 15 residues. Germline V gene lookup returns CDR1 MNHEY and CDR2 SVGAGI. V gave up 5 bases and J gave up 2 bases, with 14 bases separating them. CDR3 loop: CASSLLQGTTDTQYF. The CDR3 DNA is TGTGCCAGCAGTCTTCTTCAGGGAACCACAGATACGCAGTATTTT.

The chain recombines TRBV10-3 with TRBJ1-2; maybe TRBD1 (5 bases). The V end lost 7 bases, the J end lost 4 bases, and 16 bases lay between the germline ends. Germline-derived CDR1 and CDR2 are ENHRY and SYGVKD. This CDR3 is built from 14 residues. The CDR3 nucleotides read TGTGCCATCACCCAGGACCGGGGGGGCTATGGCTACACCTTC. Translated: CAITQDRGGYGYTF.

V is TRBV6-5 and J is TRBJ2-3, with a weak D call TRBD1 (5 bases). CDR1 is MNHEY, CDR2 SVGAGI, per germline. V was cut by 7 bases and J by 3 bases, with 14 bases left in between. The CDR3 spans 14 residues. The chain's CDR3 is CASTGAGLTDTQYF. DNA for the CDR3: TGTGCCAGCACTGGGGCCGGATTGACAGATACGCAGTATTTT.

The rearrangement joins TRBV5-6 to TRBJ1-4; no clear D gene. The CDR3 consists of 11 residues. The germline V gene encodes CDR1 SGHDT and CDR2 YYEEEE. Between the trimmed V and J ends, which lost 3 bases and 5 bases, there was a span of 2 bases. As DNA, the CDR3 is TGTGCCAGCAGCTCAAATGAAAAACTGTTTTTT. Translating gives CASSSNEKLFF.

The chain carries TRBV19 and TRBJ2-7; D uncertain. The CDR3 is made up of 13 amino acids. The V end lost 5 bases, the J end lost 6 bases, and 14 bases lay between the germline ends. In germline, CDR1 is LNHDA, CDR2 SQIVND (reference sequence). In DNA, the CDR3 is TGTGCCAGTAGTGTAAGCCTTCCTGGCGAGCAGTACTTC. As protein: CASSVSLPGEQYF. The whole variable domain, remainder taken from reference TRBV19 and TRBJ2-7, is DGGITQSPKYLFRKEGQNVTLSCEQNLNHDAMYWYRQDPGQGLRLIYYSQIVNDFQKGDIAEGYSVSREKKESFPLTVTSAQKNPTAFYLCASSVSLPGEQYFGPGTRLTVT.

The chain combines TRBV20-1 with TRBJ1-1; TRBD1 might be the D (5 bases). This CDR3 is 11 amino acids long. V was shortened by 7 bases and J by 6 bases, with 12 bases between the two germline ends. Germline CDR1 DFQATT, CDR2 SNEGSKA (reference sequence). The DNA of the CDR3 is TGCAGTGTTTACCGAGGGGCTGAAGCTTTCTTT. This sequence encodes CSVYRGAEAFF.

The J gene is TRBJ2-2, the V gene TRBV6-5; 7 bases match TRBD2. The CDR3 spans 14 residues. The trim removed 1 base at V and 4 bases at J, leaving 0 bases unmatched. Germline V gene sequence: CDR1 MNHEY, CDR2 SVGAGI. Written as DNA, the CDR3 is TGTGCCAGCAGTTACTGGACTAGCACCGGGGAGCTGTTTTTT. It translates to CASSYWTSTGELFF.

This clone occurred a few times. The chain couples TRBV2 to TRBJ1-5; D is unresolved. This CDR3 has 14 amino acids. Trimming pared 6 bases from V and 4 bases from J, leaving 13 bases between. Germline CDR1 reads SNHLY; CDR2 reads FYNNEI. This CDR3 reads CASSTDGPNQPQHF. Written as DNA, the CDR3 is TGTGCCAGCAGCACTGACGGGCCTAATCAGCCCCAGCATTTT.

The V and J genes are TRBV6-1 and TRBJ2-3; tentatively, D is TRBD1 (6 bases). In germline, CDR1 is MNHNS, CDR2 SASEGT. This CDR3 has 14 amino acids. V was shortened by 2 bases and J by 2 bases, with 8 bases between the two germline ends. The CDR3 region is CASSERTATDTQYF. Written as DNA, the CDR3 is TGTGCCAGCAGTGAACGGACAGCCACAGATACGCAGTATTTT.

This chain links TRBV6-1 with TRBJ1-6; D possibly corresponds to TRBD1 (6 bases). The CDR3 sequence is 14 residues long. Germline-derived CDR1 and CDR2 are MNHNS and SASEGT. V was cut by 6 bases and J by 14 bases, with 20 bases left in between. Here the CDR3 DNA reads TGTGCCAGCAGCCCCATGGGGACAATAGTCACCCTCCACTTT. Translated, it gives CASSPMGTIVTLHF.

V and J are TRBV27 and TRBJ1-2; TRBD1 matches 8 bases. The CDR3 length is 13 residues. The J segment lost 5 bases and the V segment lost 5 bases, leaving 4 bases of the junction unmatched. Germline values: CDR1 MNHEY, CDR2 SMNVEV (reference sequence). CDR3 DNA sequence: TGTGCCAGCAGTCCCGGACAGGGTTATGGCTACACCTTC. This encodes CASSPGQGYGYTF.

The chain joins TRBV28 to TRBJ1-2; 11 bases fit TRBD1. V lost 6 bases and J lost 4; bases outside the gene matches: 4. This CDR3 spans 14 amino acids. CDR1 and CDR2 from the germline V gene are MDHEN and SYDVKM. CDR3 sequence (DNA): TGTGCCAGCAGACTGGGGACAGGGGGCTATGGCTACACCTTC. Protein: CASRLGTGGYGYTF.

This clone was observed a handful of times. This chain uses TRBV5-1 with TRBJ1-6; the D gene is possibly TRBD1 (5 bases). V shed 4 bases and J shed 7 bases, with 9 bases lying between them. The length of the CDR3 is 13 residues. Looked up from germline, CDR1 is SGHRS and CDR2 is YFSETQ. For the CDR3, the DNA is TGCGCCAGCAGCCCGGAGGGGAATTCACCCCTCCACTTT. It specifies CASSPEGNSPLHF.

This sequence joins TRBV11-2 and TRBJ2-1, with D possibly TRBD2 on 7 matching bases. The germline V gene has CDR1 SGHAT and CDR2 FQNNGV. The CDR3 has 17 amino acids. V was cut by 5 bases and J by 5 bases, with 22 bases left in between. CDR3 bases: TGTGCCAGCAGCCCCGATCCGGGTGGGGGGGCGCACAATGAGCAGTTCTTC. Translating gives CASSPDPGGGAHNEQFF.

This rearrangement joins TRBV15 to TRBJ1-3; no definite D call. The V end was cut by 1 base, the J end by 0 bases, with 7 bases between. Germline CDR1 reads LNHNV; CDR2 reads YYDKDF (reference sequence). This CDR3 has 15 residues. The CDR3 region is CATSRGHSSGNTIYF. CDR3 nucleotide sequence: TGTGCCACCAGCAGAGGACATTCCTCTGGAAACACCATATATTTT.

This sequence joins TRBV7-9 and TRBJ2-1, with TRBD1 matching 9 bases. Germline loops: CDR1 SEHNR, CDR2 FQNEAQ (reference sequence). Trimming cost V 5 bases and J 10 bases; bases outside gene matches: 18. The CDR3 loop spans 17 amino acids. The CDR3 bases are TGTGCCAGCAGCGGACGACCGGGACAGGGTCTGCCCAGGGAGCAGTTCTTC. Amino acids: CASSGRPGQGLPREQFF.